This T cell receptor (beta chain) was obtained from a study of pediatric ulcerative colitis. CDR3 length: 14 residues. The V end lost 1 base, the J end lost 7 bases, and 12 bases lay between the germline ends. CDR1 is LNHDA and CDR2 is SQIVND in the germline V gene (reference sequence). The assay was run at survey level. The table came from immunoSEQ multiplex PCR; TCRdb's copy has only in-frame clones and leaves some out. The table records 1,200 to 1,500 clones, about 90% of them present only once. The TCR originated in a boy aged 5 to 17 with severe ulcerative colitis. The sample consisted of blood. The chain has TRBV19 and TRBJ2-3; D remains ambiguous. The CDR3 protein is CASSIGHLAHTQYF. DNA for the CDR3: TGTGCCAGTAGTATAGGTCATCTTGCACATACGCAGTATTTT.